These 16 T cell receptor beta chains share one sample of origin, sequenced in a study of tumor-infiltrating lymphocytes in primary liver carcinoma. The input was 450 to 500 ng total RNA; TCR beta cDNA was made from it with a constant-region primer. It was through three nested multiplex PCR rounds of slightly modified ARM-PCR that TCR beta libraries arose. Rounds one and two of PCR, each of around 11 cycles, were primed with TRBV1-TRBV30 forward primers and a C-beta reverse primer. TCRdb re-derived calls from the multiplex PCR reads in MiXCR, one entry per CDR3 protein. Here the sample spans 90,000 to 110,000 distinct CDR3 sequences, about four fifths being singletons. Unsorted bulk tissue (roughly 18-32 mg) underwent RNA and DNA co-extraction. The specimen sequenced was liver tumor tissue from sampling region 3. The subset: tumor region T3, left-lateral pole. These receptors were taken from a man in his forties with primary liver carcinoma and hepatitis B virus infection.

The rearrangement uses TRBV6-2 or TRBV6-3 and TRBJ2-1; 11 positions match TRBD2. The germline V gene encodes CDR1 MNHEY and CDR2 SVGEGT. Trimming cost V 7 bases and J 9 bases; bases outside gene matches: 5. The CDR3 totals 13 residues. The CDR3 loop reads CASMASGRSEQFF. CDR3 coding DNA: TGTGCCAGCATGGCTAGCGGGAGGTCTGAGCAGTTCTTC.

The V call is TRBV5-1, the J call TRBJ2-1; 8 nucleotides agree with TRBD2. CDR1 is SGHRS and CDR2 is YFSETQ in the germline V gene. The CDR3 is made up of 18 amino acids. V was pared by 0 bases and J by 3 bases, with 11 bases of the junction left unmatched. CDR3 bases: TGCGCCAGCAGCTTGGGACTAGCGAGTTGGACATACTACAATGAGCAGTTCTTC. It encodes CASSLGLASWTYYNEQFF.

As concerns this clonotype: At one end the junction does not follow the germline gene, possibly because of a read error. The chain couples TRBV4-3 to TRBJ2-1; no firm D call. Germline V gene sequence: CDR1 LGHNA, CDR2 YSLEER. The CDR3 is made up of 16 amino acids. The CDR3 is CANSQFPPTADNEQFF. The CDR3 region has the DNA TGCGCCAACAGCCAATTTCCCCCCACGGCGGACAATGAGCAGTTCTTC.

This chain joins TRBV13 and TRBJ2-7; the D call may be TRBD1 or TRBD2 (5 bases each). CDR1 and CDR2 (germline): PRHDT, FYEKMQ (reference sequence). V was trimmed by 2 bases and J by 5 bases, leaving 10 bases between them. The CDR3 consists of 13 residues. The CDR3 loop reads CASSLTRDHEQYF. In DNA form, the CDR3 reads TGTGCCAGCAGCTTAACCCGGGACCACGAGCAGTACTTC.

The CDR3 DNA sequence: TGCGCCAGCAGCCAGGATCGGGGCCTCCGGGATCTTTTCTTC. It encodes CASSQDRGLRDLFF. V is TRBV4-3 and J is TRBJ2-1; D is tentatively TRBD1 or TRBD2 (5 bases each). V was pared by 3 bases and J by 16 bases, with 22 bases between. The CDR3 is made up of 14 amino acids. The V gene's germline CDR1 is LGHNA and CDR2 YSLEER.

As for this clonotype: A junction boundary mismatches the germline segment, possibly from a read error. The genes are TRBV10-1 and TRBJ2-3; either TRBD1 or TRBD2 may supply D (5 bases each). Germline loops: CDR1 WNHNN, CDR2 SYGVQD (reference sequence). The CDR3 extends over 16 amino acids. The CDR3 spells CASSERGRGSTVTQYF. CDR3 nucleotide sequence: TGCGCCAGCAGTGAGCGAGGACGGGGCTCTACAGTTACGCAGTATTTT.

Concerning this clonotype: No conserved phenylalanine or tryptophan ends this CDR3, so it is likely a read error. The rearrangement uses TRBV6-2 or TRBV6-3 and TRBJ1-2; D is unresolved. Germline V lookup: CDR1 MNHEY, CDR2 SVGEGT. CDR3 length: 15 residues. Trimming left V 6 bases short and J 10 bases short, with 24 bases between. CDR3 sequence: CASSQTLEGTFDYTS. In nucleotides, the CDR3 is TGTGCCAGCAGCCAGACCCTCGAAGGAACCTTTGACTACACCTCC.

This clonotype has ten or more counts. The chain has TRBV30 and TRBJ1-3; D unresolved. Trimming pared 7 bases from V and 2 bases from J, leaving 15 bases between. Germline V gene sequence: CDR1 GTSNPN, CDR2 SVGIG (reference sequence). The CDR3 is 14 amino acids. Here the CDR3 reads CASSGTAAGNTIYF. In DNA form, the CDR3 reads TGTGCCTCGAGCGGAACAGCGGCTGGAAACACCATATATTTT. Together with reference TRBV30 and TRBJ1-3, the CDR3 gives the full variable domain: SQTIHQWPATLVQPVGSPLSLECTVEGTSNPNLYWYRQAAGRGLQLLFYSVGIGQISSEVPQNLSASRPQDRQFILSSKKLLLSDSGFYLCASSGTAAGNTIYFGEGSWLTVV.

About this clonotype: At one end, the junction sequence differs from germline, possibly due to a read error. V and J are TRBV29-1 and TRBJ2-6; tentative D call: TRBD1 (6 bases). There are 13 residues in the CDR3. Germline V gene sequence: CDR1 SQVTM, CDR2 ANQGSEA. The CDR3 region has the DNA TGCAGCGTAGCAGGGCTTGGGGACAACGTCTTGACTTTC. This gives the protein CSVAGLGDNVLTF. Variable domain in full (rest from reference TRBV29-1 and TRBJ2-6): SAVISQKPSRDICQRGTSLTIQCQVDSQVTMMFWYRQQPGQSLTLIATANQGSEATYESGFVIDKFPISRPNLTFSTLTVSNMSPEDSSIYLCSVAGLGDNVLTFGAGSRLTVL.

The chain couples TRBV6-2 or TRBV6-3 to TRBJ1-1; D is unresolved. Germline lookup yields CDR1 MNHEY and CDR2 SVGEGT. V was trimmed by 5 bases and J by 7 bases, leaving 29 bases between them. CDR3 length: 18 residues. The CDR3 is CASSPKRLFTEMSIEAFF. For the CDR3, the DNA is TGTGCCAGCAGTCCCAAGAGGCTTTTTACCGAAATGAGCATTGAAGCTTTCTTT.

This clonotype was recorded many times. The chain recombines TRBV5-1 with TRBJ2-5, with 12 nucleotides matching TRBD1. The CDR3 is 17 residues long. Trimming at V came to 0 bases and at J to 4 bases, leaving 7 bases not matched to a gene. From germline, CDR1 is SGHRS and CDR2 YFSETQ. Here the CDR3 reads CASSLGRDRGHRETQYF. CDR3 DNA: TGCGCCAGCAGCTTGGGACGGGACAGGGGGCATAGAGAGACCCAGTACTTC.

On this clonotype itself: A read error may produce the germline difference seen at one junction end. The chain joins TRBV11-2 to TRBJ2-3, with TRBD2 matching 14 bases. Germline V gene lookup returns CDR1 SGHAT and CDR2 FQNNGV. The CDR3 has 16 amino acids. CDR3 sequence: CTSCSTGLAGVDTQYF. The CDR3 bases are TGTACCAGCTGCTCCACGGGACTAGCGGGAGTGGATACGCAGTATTTT.

Concerning this clonotype: The junction and the germline gene differ at one end; a read error may be behind it. CDR3 residues: CASRQGKGSGYEQYF. The CDR3 nucleotides read TGTGCCAGCAGACAAGGTAAGGGAAGCGGCTACGAGCAGTACTTC. This chain joins TRBV4-2 and TRBJ2-7, with D possibly TRBD2 on 5 matching bases. The CDR3 sequence is 15 residues long. Per germline, CDR1 LGHNA and CDR2 YNFKEQ.

V gene TRBV29-1 combines with J gene TRBJ2-3; TRBD2 agrees at 11 bases. V lost 6 bases to trimming and J lost 14 bases; unmatched junction nucleotides: 16. CDR3 length equals 14 residues. CDR1 and CDR2 from the germline V gene are SQVTM and ANQGSEA. CDR3 protein: CSVGASGRPDTRYF. The CDR3 nucleotides read TGCAGCGTGGGGGCTAGCGGGAGGCCAGATACACGGTATTTT.

This clonotype was recorded only once. One junction end does not reproduce the germline sequence, and a read error may be involved. This rearrangement joins TRBV14 to TRBJ1-1; D gene unclear. Germline CDR1 and CDR2: SGHDN and FVKESK. CDR3 length: 14 residues. CDR3 coding DNA: TGTGCCAGCAGCCAATCAGATTTGAACACTGAAACTTTCTTT. It encodes CASSQSDLNTETFF.

With respect to this clonotype: The junction does not match germline at one end; this may be a read error. This chain joins TRBV28 and TRBJ2-7, with D maybe TRBD2 (6 bases). The germline V gene has CDR1 MDHEN and CDR2 SYDVKM. This CDR3 spans 15 amino acids. CDR3: CASCLLGGNMVEQYF. The CDR3, as DNA: TGTGCCAGCTGTTTATTGGGCGGGAACATGGTCGAGCAGTACTTC.